This T cell receptor (beta chain) derives from a study of blood T cell repertoires in COVID-19. Study-wide context: Whether acute or convalescent, the COVID-19 samples came from the United States, Italy and Spain. From T cells, B-cell-depleted T cells, or PBMCs came the material, which was cDNA or gDNA.

In the original processing: Researchers report that nucleated cell counts were estimated from reference gene primer amplification. Produced via immunoSEQ multiplex PCR; TCRdb's table is partial and in-frame only. The DNA gave D and trimming, while V, J and clone size come from that table. This table holds 250,000 to 300,000 clones, about four fifths found once. The sequence was collected from an older woman with active or convalescent COVID-19. The source material was peripheral blood.

The DNA of the CDR3 is TGTGCCAGCAGGACTTATCTCCAGGGGGAACATAAAGAGACCCAGTACTTC. The encoded protein is CASRTYLQGEHKETQYF. This sequence joins TRBV27 and TRBJ2-5; the match to TRBD1 covers 7 bases. V lost 6 bases to trimming and J lost 3 bases; unmatched junction nucleotides: 16. There are 17 residues in the CDR3. In germline, CDR1 is MNHEY, CDR2 SMNVEV (reference sequence).